The clone carrying this T cell receptor (beta chain) has more than one count but fewer than ten. Via MiXCR, TCRdb re-called the 5' RACE reads, giving one row per CDR3 protein. The data contain some 130,000 distinct CDR3 sequences, about 16% of them singletons. V was pared by 0 bases and J by 2 bases, with 13 bases between. This CDR3 region has 16 residues. Germline V gene lookup returns CDR1 MNHNY and CDR2 SVGAGI (reference sequence). These data come from a study of T-cell memory formation after mild COVID-19. This sequence originates from an adult woman who had mild COVID-19 (a few samples of this study predate the infection). Cell type and time point are not known. Specimen: PBMCs or a T cell subset sorted from them (not recorded which). This chain links TRBV6-6 with TRBJ1-1; possible D gene TRBD1, 5 bases. The CDR3 coding sequence is TGTGCCAGCAGTTACTCTCCCGGGGCCTATAACACTGAAGCTTTCTTT. Translating gives CASSYSPGAYNTEAFF.